This TCR beta chain was retrieved from a study of T cell responses to AZD1222 COVID-19 vaccine. Turning to the study itself: Second-dose schedules of about 4 or about 12 weeks were combined.

About this clone: Its antigen is currently unknown.

The table came from immunoSEQ multiplex PCR; TCRdb's copy has only in-frame clones and leaves some out. Of roughly 150,000 clones in the sample, approximately 88% were seen once. The V end was cut by 6 bases, the J end by 4 bases, with 16 bases between. The CDR3 has 16 residues. The germline CDR1 and CDR2 sequences are LNHDA and SQIVND (reference sequence). Study-level points and caveats: Across spike, vaccine-associated CD4 TCRs were found, dominant at 160-218 and 743-854. The breadth and depth of Spike-specific TCRs increased once two AZD1222 doses had been given.

The V gene is TRBV19, the J gene TRBJ2-6; D remains ambiguous. The specimen comprised peripheral blood, sampled on day 0 of AZD1222 vaccination. The receptor's source is an adult in good health. CDR3 DNA: TGTGCCAGTAGGCTTCAAAGCCGGGCCGGGGCCAACGTCCTGACTTTC. The encoded protein is CASRLQSRAGANVLTF.